These T cell receptor beta chains were read from a single sample in a study of CD8 T cells in Susac syndrome. TCRdb reanalysed the immunoSEQ multiplex PCR reads using MiXCR and keeps one entry per CDR3 protein. The sample shows more than 65,000 distinct CDR3 sequences, around 96% of them seen only once. Sample: CD8+ T cells from PBMCs. The source is a human donor with multiple sclerosis. The conserved cysteine and the conserved F or W are not part of the CDR3 here. The D gene is left open where the match is weak.

j_call v_call d_call cdr3_length cdr3_aa
TRBJ2-2 TRBV27 TRBD2 14 ASSSPTSGRAWELF
TRBJ1-2 TRBV29-1 . 12 SVEGWMGDYGYT
TRBJ2-5 TRBV29-1 . 10 SLIRSGETQY
TRBJ1-2 TRBV9 . 14 ASSVDPRQNNYGYT
TRBJ1-6 TRBV27 TRBD1 14 ASSYSLDRENSPLH
TRBJ2-7 TRBV2 . 11 ASSAGAVYEQY
TRBJ2-7 TRBV9 TRBD2 13 ASSVAVGGAYEQY
TRBJ1-5 TRBV12-3/TRBV12-4 TRBD1 17 ASSLDSTGMLSLYQPQH
TRBJ1-2 TRBV3-1 . 13 ASRPGGGEYYGYT
TRBJ2-7 TRBV6-2/TRBV6-3 . 12 ASSYLGLDYEQY
TRBJ2-3 TRBV27 . 12 ASSPLGDTDTQY
TRBJ1-6 TRBV27 . 14 ASSLVPYGINSPLH
TRBJ1-4 TRBV13 TRBD1 14 ASSLGQGATNEKLF
TRBJ1-6 TRBV18 . 12 ASALNRDNSPLH
TRBJ1-1 TRBV28 . 11 ASTPQGSTEAF
TRBJ2-7 TRBV4-3 . 11 ASSQDRTYEQY
TRBJ2-7 TRBV3-1 TRBD2 11 ASSQSTSGEQY
TRBJ2-1 TRBV5-1 . 11 ASSSTTVNEQF
TRBJ2-1 TRBV5-4 TRBD2 13 ASSLVKAGDSEQF
TRBJ2-1 TRBV20-1 TRBD1 12 SALGQEIYNEQF
TRBJ2-3 TRBV4-3 TRBD1 14 ASSQGPGGSTDTQY
TRBJ1-3 TRBV29-1 . 14 SVEDRSTDSGNTIY
TRBJ2-7 TRBV28 TRBD1 10 ASSLDRSEQY
TRBJ2-3 TRBV13 TRBD2 16 ASSESWTSGSSTDTQY
TRBJ2-7 TRBV11-1 TRBD2 11 ASSPGLDDEQY
TRBJ2-4 TRBV6-4 . 11 ASSEGGNNIQY
TRBJ2-5 TRBV30 TRBD2 16 AFVPGLAGGLGQETQY
TRBJ2-7 TRBV27 TRBD1 12 ASSLGTGSNEQY
TRBJ1-1 TRBV19 . 10 ASPGPNTEAF
TRBJ2-7 TRBV7-2 . 14 ASSSHRDPPYYEQY
TRBJ2-1 TRBV25-1 TRBD1 13 ASSDPGQGLNEQF
TRBJ1-2 TRBV9 . 13 ASSGWTDYNYGYT
TRBJ2-7 TRBV7-2 . 10 ASSHDSYEQY
TRBJ2-7 TRBV5-1 . 10 ASTRSPPEQY
TRBJ2-7 TRBV3-1 . 13 ASSPTWGSFYEQY
TRBJ2-1 TRBV13 TRBD1 12 ASSPGTGVNEQF
TRBJ1-4 TRBV7-6 TRBD1 13 ASSPGDRVKEKLF
TRBJ2-1 TRBV27 . 9 ASSFYNEQF
TRBJ2-1 TRBV2 . 8 ASSDNEQF
TRBJ2-5 TRBV9 . 14 ASSSQDPSGQETQY
TRBJ2-7 TRBV4-3 . 13 ASSQDGGIRDEQY
TRBJ2-7 TRBV4-1 . 12 ASSQPGDTYEQY
TRBJ1-2 TRBV30 . 10 AWAPGNYGYT
TRBJ2-1 TRBV27 . 12 ASRQGLQDNEQF
TRBJ2-5 TRBV5-4 . 12 ASSLEFGLETQY
TRBJ2-3 TRBV9 TRBD2 14 ASSVEPGGFTDTQY
TRBJ2-5 TRBV7-9 . 13 ASSFMSGRQETQY
TRBJ2-5 TRBV3-1 TRBD2 15 ASSQDGRLAGGETQY